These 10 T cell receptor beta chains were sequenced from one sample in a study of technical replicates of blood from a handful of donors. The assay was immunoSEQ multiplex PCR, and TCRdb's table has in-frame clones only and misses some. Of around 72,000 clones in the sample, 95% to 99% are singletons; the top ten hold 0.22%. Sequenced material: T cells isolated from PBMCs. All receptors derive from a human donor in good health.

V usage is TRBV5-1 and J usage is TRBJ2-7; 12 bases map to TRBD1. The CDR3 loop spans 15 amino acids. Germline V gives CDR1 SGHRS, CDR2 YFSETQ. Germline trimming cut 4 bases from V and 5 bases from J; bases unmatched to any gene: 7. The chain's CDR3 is CASSLGTGGIDEQYF. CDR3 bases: TGCGCCAGCAGCCTGGGGACAGGGGGCATCGACGAGCAGTACTTC.

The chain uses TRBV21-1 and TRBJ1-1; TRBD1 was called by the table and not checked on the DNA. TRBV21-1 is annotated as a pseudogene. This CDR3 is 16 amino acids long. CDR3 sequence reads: CASSKRGTGRNTEAFF. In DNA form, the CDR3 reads TGTGCCAGCAGTAAAAGAGGGACAGGGAGGAACACTGAAGCTTTCTTT.

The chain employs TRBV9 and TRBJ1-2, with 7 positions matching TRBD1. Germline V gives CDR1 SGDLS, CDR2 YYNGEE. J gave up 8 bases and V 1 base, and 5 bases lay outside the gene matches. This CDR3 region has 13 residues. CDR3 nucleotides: TGTGCCAGCAGCGTACTTCAGGGGGGAGGCTACACCTTC. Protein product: CASSVLQGGGYTF.

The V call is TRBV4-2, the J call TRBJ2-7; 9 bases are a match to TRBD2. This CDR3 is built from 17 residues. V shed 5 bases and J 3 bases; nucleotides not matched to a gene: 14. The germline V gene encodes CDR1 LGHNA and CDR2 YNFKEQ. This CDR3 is CASSRDSGSPEGYEQYF. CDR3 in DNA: TGTGCCAGCAGCAGGGATAGCGGGAGTCCGGAAGGCTACGAGCAGTACTTC.

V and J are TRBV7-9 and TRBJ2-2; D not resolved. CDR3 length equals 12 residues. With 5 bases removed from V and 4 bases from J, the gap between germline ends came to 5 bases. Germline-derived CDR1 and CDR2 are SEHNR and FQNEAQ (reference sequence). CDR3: CASSLVTGELFF. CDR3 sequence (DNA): TGTGCCAGCAGCCTCGTCACCGGGGAGCTGTTTTTT.

The CDR3 nucleotides read TGTGCCACCAGCAGAGGACAGCCTAATGAAAAACTGTTTTTT. It is translated as CATSRGQPNEKLFF. The gene calls are TRBV15 and TRBJ1-4, with D perhaps TRBD1 (5 bases). The CDR3 totals 14 residues. Germline V gene lookup returns CDR1 LNHNV and CDR2 YYDKDF (reference sequence). With 1 base removed from V and 3 bases from J, the gap between germline ends came to 6 bases. Complete variable domain (other parts from reference TRBV15 and TRBJ1-4): DAMVIQNPRYQVTQFGKPVTLSCSQTLNHNVMYWYQQKSSQAPKLLFHYYDKDFNNEADTPDNFQSRRPNTSFCFLDIRSPGLGDTAMYLCATSRGQPNEKLFFGSGTQLSVL.

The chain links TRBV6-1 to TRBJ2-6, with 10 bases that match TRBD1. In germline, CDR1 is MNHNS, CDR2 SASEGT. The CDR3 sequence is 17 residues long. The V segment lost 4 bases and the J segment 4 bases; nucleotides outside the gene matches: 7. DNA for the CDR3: TGTGCCAGCAGTGGCGGACAGGGGGTGTACGGGGCCAACGTCCTGACTTTC. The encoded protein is CASSGGQGVYGANVLTF.

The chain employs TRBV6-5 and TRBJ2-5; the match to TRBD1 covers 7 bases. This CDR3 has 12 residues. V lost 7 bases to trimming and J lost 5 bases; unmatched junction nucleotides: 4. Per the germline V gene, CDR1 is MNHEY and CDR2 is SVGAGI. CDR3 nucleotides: TGTGCCAGCATCGTCAGGGGGGAGACCCAGTACTTC. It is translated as CASIVRGETQYF.

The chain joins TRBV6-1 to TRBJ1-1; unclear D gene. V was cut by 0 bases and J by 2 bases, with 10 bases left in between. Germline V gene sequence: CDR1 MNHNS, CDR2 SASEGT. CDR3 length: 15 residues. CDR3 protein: CASSEARVVNTEAFF. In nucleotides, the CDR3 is TGTGCCAGCAGTGAAGCCCGAGTAGTAAACACTGAAGCTTTCTTT.

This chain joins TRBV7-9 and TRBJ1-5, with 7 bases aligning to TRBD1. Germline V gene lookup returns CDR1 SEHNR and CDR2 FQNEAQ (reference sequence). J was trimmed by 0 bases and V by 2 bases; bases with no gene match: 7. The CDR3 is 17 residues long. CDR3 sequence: CASSLYLGGLSNQPQHF. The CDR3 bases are TGTGCCAGCAGCTTATATTTAGGGGGCCTTAGCAATCAGCCCCAGCATTTT.